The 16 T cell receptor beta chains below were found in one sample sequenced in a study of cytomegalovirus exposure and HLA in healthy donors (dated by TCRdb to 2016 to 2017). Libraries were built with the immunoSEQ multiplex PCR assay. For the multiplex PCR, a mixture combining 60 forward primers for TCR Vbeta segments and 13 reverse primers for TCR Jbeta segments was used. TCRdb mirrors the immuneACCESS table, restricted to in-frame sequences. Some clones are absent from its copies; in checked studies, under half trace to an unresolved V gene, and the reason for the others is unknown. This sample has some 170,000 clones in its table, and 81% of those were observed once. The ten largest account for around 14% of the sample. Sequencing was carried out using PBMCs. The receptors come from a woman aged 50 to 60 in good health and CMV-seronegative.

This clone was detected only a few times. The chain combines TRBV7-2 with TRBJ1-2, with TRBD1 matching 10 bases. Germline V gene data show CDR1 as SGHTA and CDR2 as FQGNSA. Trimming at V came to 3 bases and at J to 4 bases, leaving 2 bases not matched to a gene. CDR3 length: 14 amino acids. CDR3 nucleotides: TGTGCCAGCAGCTTGGGACAGGGGAGCTATGGCTACACCTTC. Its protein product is CASSLGQGSYGYTF.

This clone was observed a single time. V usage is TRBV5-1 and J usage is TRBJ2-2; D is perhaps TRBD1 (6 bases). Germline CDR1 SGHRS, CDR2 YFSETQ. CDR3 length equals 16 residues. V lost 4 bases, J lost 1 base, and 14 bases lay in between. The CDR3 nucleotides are TGCGCCAGCAGCCTTGGGGGACACCTGAACACCGGGGAGCTGTTTTTT. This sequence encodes CASSLGGHLNTGELFF.

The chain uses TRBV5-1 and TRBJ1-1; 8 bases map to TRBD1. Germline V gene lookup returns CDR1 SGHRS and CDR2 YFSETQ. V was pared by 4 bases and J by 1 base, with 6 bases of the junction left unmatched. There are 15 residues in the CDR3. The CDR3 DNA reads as TGCGCCAGCAGCGTCTGGACAGGGCGGAACACTGAAGCTTTCTTT. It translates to CASSVWTGRNTEAFF.

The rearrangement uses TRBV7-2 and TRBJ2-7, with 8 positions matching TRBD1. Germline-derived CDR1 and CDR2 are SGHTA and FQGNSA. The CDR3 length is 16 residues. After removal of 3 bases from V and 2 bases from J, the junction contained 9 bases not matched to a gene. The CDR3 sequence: CASSLRGGQATYEQYF. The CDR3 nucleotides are TGTGCCAGCAGCTTGCGTGGGGGACAGGCGACCTACGAGCAGTACTTC. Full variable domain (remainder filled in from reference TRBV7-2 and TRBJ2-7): GAGVSQSPSNKVTEKGKDVELRCDPISGHTALYWYRQSLGQGLEFLIYFQGNSAPDKSGLPSDRFSAERTGGSVSTLTIQRTQQEDSAVYLCASSLRGGQATYEQYFGPGTRLTVT.

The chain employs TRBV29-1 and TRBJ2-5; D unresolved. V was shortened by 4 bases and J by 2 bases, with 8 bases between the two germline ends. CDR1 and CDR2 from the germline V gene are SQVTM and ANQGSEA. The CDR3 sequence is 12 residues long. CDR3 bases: TGCAGCGTTGCCCCCAGTCAAGAGACCCAGTACTTC. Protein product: CSVAPSQETQYF.

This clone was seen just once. CDR3 in amino acids: CASSLTALNTEAFF. The DNA for the CDR3 is TGTGCCAGCAGCTTGACAGCCTTGAACACTGAAGCTTTCTTT. The V gene is TRBV7-9, the J gene TRBJ1-1; D may be TRBD1 (5 bases). The germline gives CDR1 SEHNR, CDR2 FQNEAQ (reference sequence). The CDR3 loop spans 14 amino acids. Trimming stripped 3 bases from V and 0 bases from J, with 8 bases between.

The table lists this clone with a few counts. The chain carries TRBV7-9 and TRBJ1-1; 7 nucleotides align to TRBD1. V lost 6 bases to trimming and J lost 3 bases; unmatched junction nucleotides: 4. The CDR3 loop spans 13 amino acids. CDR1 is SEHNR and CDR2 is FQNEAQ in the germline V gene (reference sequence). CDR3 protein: CASSRTGDTEAFF. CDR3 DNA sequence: TGTGCCAGCAGTCGTACAGGGGACACTGAAGCTTTCTTT.

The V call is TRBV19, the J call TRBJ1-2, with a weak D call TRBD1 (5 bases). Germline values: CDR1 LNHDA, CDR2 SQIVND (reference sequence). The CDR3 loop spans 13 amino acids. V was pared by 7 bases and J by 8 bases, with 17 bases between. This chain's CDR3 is CASTPVQGGGYTF. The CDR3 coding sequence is TGTGCCAGTACCCCGGTTCAGGGTGGGGGCTACACCTTC.

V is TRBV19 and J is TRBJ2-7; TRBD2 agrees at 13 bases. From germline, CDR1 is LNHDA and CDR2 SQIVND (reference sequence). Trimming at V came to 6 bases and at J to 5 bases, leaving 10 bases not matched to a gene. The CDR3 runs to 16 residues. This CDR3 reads CASSTGLAGMNNEQYF. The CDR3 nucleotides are TGTGCCAGTAGCACGGGACTAGCGGGGATGAACAACGAGCAGTACTTC.

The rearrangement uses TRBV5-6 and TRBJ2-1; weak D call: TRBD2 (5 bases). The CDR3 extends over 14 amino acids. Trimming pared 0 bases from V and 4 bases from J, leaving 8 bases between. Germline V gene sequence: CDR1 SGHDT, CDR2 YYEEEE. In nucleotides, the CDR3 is TGTGCCAGCAGCTTGGAGGGAGTATACAATGAGCAGTTCTTC. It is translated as CASSLEGVYNEQFF.

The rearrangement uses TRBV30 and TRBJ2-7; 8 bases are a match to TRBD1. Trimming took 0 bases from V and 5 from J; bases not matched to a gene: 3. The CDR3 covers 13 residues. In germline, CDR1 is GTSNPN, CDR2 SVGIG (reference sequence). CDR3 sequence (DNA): TGTGCCTGGAGTGTAGGGACAGGAAACGAGCAGTACTTC. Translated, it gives CAWSVGTGNEQYF.

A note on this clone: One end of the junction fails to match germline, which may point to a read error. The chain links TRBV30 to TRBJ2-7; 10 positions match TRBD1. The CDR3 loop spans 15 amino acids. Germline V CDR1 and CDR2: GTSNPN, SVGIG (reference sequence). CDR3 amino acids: CAWSVGDRGSSEQYF. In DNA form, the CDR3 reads TGTGCCTGGAGTGTAGGGGACAGGGGTTCCTCCGAGCAGTACTTC.

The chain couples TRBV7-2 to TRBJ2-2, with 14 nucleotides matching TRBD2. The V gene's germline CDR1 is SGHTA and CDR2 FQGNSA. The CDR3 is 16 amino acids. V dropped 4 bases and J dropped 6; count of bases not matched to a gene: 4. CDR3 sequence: CASSSRTSGGSGELFF. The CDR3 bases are TGTGCCAGCAGCTCGCGGACTAGCGGGGGGTCCGGGGAGCTGTTTTTT.

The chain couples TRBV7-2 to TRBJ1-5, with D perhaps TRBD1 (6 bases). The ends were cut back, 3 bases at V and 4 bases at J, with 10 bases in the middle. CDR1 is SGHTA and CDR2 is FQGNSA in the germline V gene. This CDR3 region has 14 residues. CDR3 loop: CASSFRGGNQPQHF. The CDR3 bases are TGTGCCAGCAGCTTCAGGGGTGGAAATCAGCCCCAGCATTTT.

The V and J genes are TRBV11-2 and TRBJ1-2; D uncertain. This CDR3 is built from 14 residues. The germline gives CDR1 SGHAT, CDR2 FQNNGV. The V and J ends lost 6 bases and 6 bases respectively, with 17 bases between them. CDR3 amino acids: CASRPNGTPDGYTF. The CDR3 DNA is TGTGCCAGCAGACCGAACGGTACCCCGGATGGCTACACCTTC.

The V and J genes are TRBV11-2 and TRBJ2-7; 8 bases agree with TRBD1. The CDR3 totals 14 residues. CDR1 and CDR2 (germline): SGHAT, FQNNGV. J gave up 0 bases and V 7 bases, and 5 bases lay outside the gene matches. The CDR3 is CASTGQDRSYEQYF. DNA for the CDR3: TGTGCCAGCACGGGACAGGATCGCTCCTACGAGCAGTACTTC.